This entry lists 20 T cell receptor beta chains sequenced from one sample in a study of post-analysis software for immune sequencing data. Overall study findings and caveats: The study found TRBV5-6, TRBV5-1 and TRBV20-1 among five TRBV segments more frequent in patients than controls.

The antigens these receptors bind are not known. The TCR beta cDNA libraries carried unique molecular identifiers. One entry per CDR3 protein results from TCRdb running MiXCR on the PCR reads. In the table there are approximately 770,000 distinct CDR3 sequences, approximately 44% of which are singletons. The sample was blood. The source of these receptors is a girl aged 10-17 years with multiple sclerosis.

This clonotype was recorded many times. The chain uses TRBV18 and TRBJ2-1; D unresolved. This CDR3 comprises 15 residues. V lost 2 bases and J lost 5, with 13 bases in between. CDR1 KGHSH and CDR2 LQKENI come from the germline V gene. The CDR3 region has the DNA TGTGCCAGCTCACCAGCCCGGGCCCTCCACAATGAGCAGTTCTTC. This gives the protein CASSPARALHNEQFF.

The CDR3 DNA reads as TGCAGTGCTAGCGGGAGGTGGTTGAATGAGCAGTTCTTC. This sequence encodes CSASGRWLNEQFF. The genes are TRBV20-1 and TRBJ2-1; TRBD2 agrees at 7 bases. Germline values: CDR1 DFQATT, CDR2 SNEGSKA (reference sequence). V shed 3 bases and J 7 bases; nucleotides not matched to a gene: 6. This CDR3 is 13 amino acids long.

The J gene is TRBJ2-3, the V gene TRBV20-1; no clear D. The V end was cut by 6 bases, the J end by 0 bases, with 10 bases between. This CDR3 contains 13 residues. Germline CDR1 DFQATT, CDR2 SNEGSKA (reference sequence). CDR3 nucleotides: TGCAGTGCCAAACCGGCCAGCACAGATACGCAGTATTTT. This gives the protein CSAKPASTDTQYF.

The J gene is TRBJ1-4, the V gene TRBV7-9, with TRBD1 as a possible D gene (5 bases). The CDR3 totals 15 residues. Trimming pared 1 base from V and 7 bases from J, leaving 13 bases between. CDR1 is SEHNR, CDR2 FQNEAQ, per germline (reference sequence). CDR3 region: CASSLGGLRSEKLFF. As DNA, the CDR3 is TGTGCCAGCAGCTTAGGGGGGTTACGAAGTGAAAAACTGTTTTTT.

The chain couples TRBV18 to TRBJ1-2; 7 nucleotides match TRBD1. V dropped 1 base and J dropped 8; count of bases not matched to a gene: 7. This CDR3 spans 14 amino acids. Germline assignment: CDR1 KGHSH and CDR2 LQKENI. The CDR3 bases are TGTGCCAGCTCACCACGACAGGGAGGATTCGGCTACACCTTC. Amino acid sequence: CASSPRQGGFGYTF.

The chain combines TRBV20-1 with TRBJ2-5; D could derive from TRBD1 or TRBD2 (6 bases each). CDR3 size: 14 residues. V shed 3 bases and J shed 11 bases, with 22 bases lying between them. Germline lookup yields CDR1 DFQATT and CDR2 SNEGSKA (reference sequence). The CDR3 nucleotides are TGCAGTGCTAGGGCGGGAATGAGGGGGAATGAGCAGTACTTC. It translates to CSARAGMRGNEQYF.

The J gene is TRBJ2-3, the V gene TRBV7-8; D assignment may be TRBD1 or TRBD2 (5 bases each). CDR1 SGHVS and CDR2 FQNEAQ come from the germline V gene. The CDR3 is 14 amino acids. V shed 5 bases and J shed 7 bases, with 16 bases lying between them. The CDR3 loop reads CASSPTTEGYTQYF. CDR3 coding DNA: TGTGCCAGCAGCCCGACGACTGAGGGGTATACGCAGTATTTT.

The chain uses TRBV12-5 and TRBJ1-2; TRBD1 might be the D (6 bases). CDR3 length: 13 residues. V lost 6 bases to trimming and J lost 4 bases, with 12 bases between them. Germline values: CDR1 LGHNT, CDR2 FRNRAP. The CDR3 region is CASGRDTSYGYTF. The CDR3 bases are TGTGCTAGTGGCCGGGACACCAGCTATGGCTACACCTTC.

V usage is TRBV20-1 and J usage is TRBJ1-2; D gene ambiguous. Trimming removed 5 bases at V and 4 bases at J, with 17 bases between. The CDR3 extends over 14 amino acids. In germline, CDR1 is DFQATT, CDR2 SNEGSKA (reference sequence). CDR3 protein: CSAPMTGWSYGYTF. The CDR3 DNA follows: TGCAGTGCTCCTATGACGGGTTGGTCCTATGGCTACACCTTC.

The rearrangement uses TRBV12-3 or TRBV12-4 and TRBJ1-5, with 9 bases aligning to TRBD1. The CDR3 contains 15 residues. The V and J ends lost 6 bases and 3 bases, in that order; junction bases with no gene match: 6. CDR3 sequence reads: CASSSGTGYNQPQHF. CDR3 DNA sequence: TGTGCCAGCAGCTCCGGGACAGGGTACAATCAGCCCCAGCATTTT.

The gene calls are TRBV20-1 and TRBJ2-1, with TRBD2 as a possible D gene (5 bases). Trimming took 6 bases from V and 4 from J, leaving 19 bases between them. CDR1 DFQATT and CDR2 SNEGSKA come from the germline V gene (reference sequence). CDR3 size: 15 residues. The CDR3 DNA follows: TGCAGTGCGTACCCGCCCGGGATGGGGTACAATGAGCAGTTCTTC. This encodes CSAYPPGMGYNEQFF.

This clonotype was observed a handful of times. V is TRBV25-1 and J is TRBJ1-2; D is undetermined. Trimming removed 4 bases from V and 3 bases from J, with 15 bases in between. Per the germline V gene, CDR1 is MGHDK and CDR2 is SYGVNS. This CDR3 comprises 15 residues. DNA for the CDR3: TGTGCCAGCAGTGGGGTGGGGAACCCACACTATGGCTACACCTTC. Its translation: CASSGVGNPHYGYTF.

CDR3 in DNA: TGCAGCGTTGAAGTTCCCGGGACAGGGGCCGTGTATTTT. This encodes CSVEVPGTGAVYF. V usage is TRBV29-1 and J usage is TRBJ2-3; TRBD1 matches 10 bases. The germline CDR1 and CDR2 sequences are SQVTM and ANQGSEA. The CDR3 loop spans 13 amino acids. Trimming took 1 base from V and 14 from J; bases not matched to a gene: 9.

This clonotype was picked up a small number of times. The chain joins TRBV5-1 to TRBJ2-7; D gene ambiguous. The J call is doubtful: the DNA matches TRBJ2-5 better. Germline-derived CDR1 and CDR2 are SGHRS and YFSETQ. This CDR3 is built from 13 residues. CDR3 residues: CASSLENPETQYF. The CDR3 region has the DNA TGCGCCAGCAGCTTGGAAAACCCCGAGACCCAGTACTTC.

This clonotype was detected only a few times. V is TRBV7-2 and J is TRBJ2-4; no clear D gene. CDR1 and CDR2 from the germline V gene are SGHTA and FQGNSA. V was cut by 2 bases and J by 2 bases, with 16 bases left in between. CDR3 size: 17 residues. The CDR3 DNA follows: TGTGCCAGCAGCTTATATGGACCTCTGTTCACCAAAAACATTCAGTACTTC. This gives the protein CASSLYGPLFTKNIQYF.

This chain joins TRBV13 and TRBJ2-1; 10 nucleotides match TRBD2. Germline CDR1 PRHDT, CDR2 FYEKMQ (reference sequence). The ends lost 2 bases at V and 4 bases at J; junction bases unmatched: 5. The CDR3 runs to 16 residues. The CDR3 loop is CASSLTGLAEYNEQFF. In DNA, the CDR3 is TGTGCCAGCAGCTTAACTGGACTAGCGGAGTACAATGAGCAGTTCTTC.

The genes are TRBV3-1 and TRBJ1-5, with TRBD1 matching over 7 bases. The CDR3 has 13 residues. Germline values: CDR1 LGHDT, CDR2 YNNKEL (reference sequence). Trimming at V came to 4 bases and at J to 9 bases, leaving 6 bases not matched to a gene. CDR3 amino acids: CASSPLRGGPQHF. The CDR3 DNA sequence: TGTGCCAGCAGCCCCCTCAGGGGGGGGCCCCAGCATTTT.

V is TRBV6-5 and J is TRBJ2-1; D might be TRBD2 (5 bases). The length of the CDR3 is 12 residues. V was clipped by 8 bases and J by 8 bases, with 13 bases between them. Germline V gene data show CDR1 as MNHEY and CDR2 as SVGAGI. DNA for the CDR3: TGTGCCAGCGCCCGGGATAGGGATGAGCAGTTCTTC. This gives the protein CASARDRDEQFF.

The chain carries TRBV6-5 and TRBJ2-1; the D is unclear. This CDR3 has 13 residues. Between the trimmed V and J ends, which lost 2 bases and 7 bases, there was a span of 9 bases. Germline V gene lookup returns CDR1 MNHEY and CDR2 SVGAGI. CDR3 protein: CASSYKGRNEQFF. The CDR3 nucleotides read TGTGCCAGCAGTTACAAGGGCCGGAATGAGCAGTTCTTC.

This clonotype was observed a few times. Here the CDR3 reads CASSAGTGSYHEQFF. The CDR3 coding sequence is TGTGCCAGCAGTGCCGGGACAGGGAGTTACCATGAGCAGTTCTTC. V gene TRBV25-1 combines with J gene TRBJ2-1; 9 nucleotides match TRBD1. The ends lost 4 bases at V and 8 bases at J; junction bases unmatched: 9. The CDR3 runs 15 residues. Germline V gene lookup returns CDR1 MGHDK and CDR2 SYGVNS.